This T cell receptor beta chain is from a study of tumor and adjacent non-tumor tissue in lung cancer. For the study at large: There were 11 to 12 adenocarcinoma, a couple of squamous cell carcinoma and 1 small cell lung cancer cases. Approximately 4 million productive TCRbeta reads were obtained per sample on average.

No cell sorting was done before RNA was extracted from the tissue. More than 3 cm separated this lung sample from the edge of the tumor. This CDR3 spans 11 amino acids. The germline V and J ends were trimmed by 7 bases and 8 bases, with 14 bases remaining between them. Germline assignment: CDR1 GTSNPN and CDR2 SVGIG (reference sequence). As for this clonotype: A much more abundant neighbour one base away suggests this may be a read error.

TCRbeta libraries were built with three rounds of nested PCR, modified from ARM-PCR. TCRdb reprocessed the multiplex PCR reads with MiXCR, giving one entry per CDR3 protein. This sample has over 40,000 distinct CDR3 sequences, with around 62% found just once. V and J are TRBV30 and TRBJ1-2, with no clear D. The source material was distant non-tumor lung tissue. The receptor's source is a woman between 40 and 50 years old with non-small cell lung cancer. DNA of the CDR3: TGTGCCTCTTGGCCAAGCTGGGGCTACACCTTC. Protein product: CASWPSWGYTF.